This T cell receptor (beta chain) comes out of a study of blood T cell repertoires in COVID-19. Libraries were prepared by immunoSEQ multiplex PCR; TCRdb keeps only in-frame clonotypes and omits some of them. The sample shows 310,000 or so clones, approximately 90% of them seen only once. CDR1 is SGHTA and CDR2 is FQGTGA in the germline V gene. The CDR3 spans 16 residues. The V and J ends lost 3 bases and 0 bases, in that order; junction bases with no gene match: 4. The V gene is TRBV7-3, the J gene TRBJ1-3; 8 nucleotides align to TRBD1. Specimen: PBMCs or T cells enriched from blood (not recorded which). The clonotype comes from a woman between 40 and 55 years old who had recovered from COVID-19. CDR3 nucleotide sequence: TGTGCCAGCAGCTTCAGGGGGCCGAACTCTGGAAACACCATATATTTT. This translates into CASSFRGPNSGNTIYF.